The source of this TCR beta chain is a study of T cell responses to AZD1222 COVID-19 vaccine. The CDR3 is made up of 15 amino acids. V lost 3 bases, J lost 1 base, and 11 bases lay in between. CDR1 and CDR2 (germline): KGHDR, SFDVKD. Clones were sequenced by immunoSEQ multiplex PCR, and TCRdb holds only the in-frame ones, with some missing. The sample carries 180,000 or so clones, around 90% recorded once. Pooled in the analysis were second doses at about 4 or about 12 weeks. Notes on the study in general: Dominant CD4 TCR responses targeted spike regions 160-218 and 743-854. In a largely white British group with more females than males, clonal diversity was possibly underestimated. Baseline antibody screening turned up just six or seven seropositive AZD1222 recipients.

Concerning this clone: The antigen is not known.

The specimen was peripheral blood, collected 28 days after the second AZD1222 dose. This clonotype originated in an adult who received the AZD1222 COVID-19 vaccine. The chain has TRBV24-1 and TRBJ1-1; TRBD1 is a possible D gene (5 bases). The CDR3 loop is CATSDPRGANTEAFF. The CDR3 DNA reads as TGTGCCACCAGTGATCCCCGCGGGGCGAACACTGAAGCTTTCTTT.